A selection of T cell receptor beta chains follows, all from one sample in a study of T cell changes during pregnancy in multiple sclerosis. Assay used: immunoSEQ multiplex PCR; TCRdb lists only in-frame clones, some missing. Seen here are tens of thousands of clones, more than 85% observed once, and the top ten hold under 0.5%. The sample here was CD4+ T cells from peripheral blood mononuclear cells, taken in the second trimester of pregnancy. The origin of the receptors is a female donor in good health, enrolled as a control in a pregnancy study. Both conserved end residues are part of each CDR3. Fields, in order: D gene, V gene, J gene, clone size, CDR3 DNA, CDR3 protein. The D gene is left open where the match is weak. A clone size is listed for some rows: how often the clone was seen (once, few, many), or a class if it is expanded.

d_call: TRBD1
v_call: TRBV19
j_call: TRBJ1-4
clone_size: NA
cdr3_nt: TGTGCCGGGTGGGGAGGACAGGTTAACTGTCCCCCCTTTAATGAAAAACTGTTTTTT
cdr3_aa: CAGWGGQVNCPPFNEKLFF

d_call: NA
v_call: TRBV7-8
j_call: TRBJ2-1
clone_size: NA
cdr3_nt: TGTGCCAGCAGCTTGGGGGCCAATTACAATGAGCAGTTCTTC
cdr3_aa: CASSLGANYNEQFF

d_call: TRBD1
v_call: TRBV5-4
j_call: TRBJ2-7
clone_size: NA
cdr3_nt: TGTGCCAGCAGCCCGGGACAGGGGGCCCACGAGCAGTACTTC
cdr3_aa: CASSPGQGAHEQYF

d_call: TRBD1
v_call: TRBV6-1
j_call: TRBJ1-1
clone_size: NA
cdr3_nt: TGTGCCAGCAGTGAACGGGCCACAGGGGACACTGAAGCTTTCTTT
cdr3_aa: CASSERATGDTEAFF

d_call: TRBD2
v_call: TRBV9
j_call: TRBJ2-3
clone_size: NA
cdr3_nt: TGTGCCAGCAGCCCCCGGACTAGCGGGGGCACAGATACGCAGTATTTT
cdr3_aa: CASSPRTSGGTDTQYF

d_call: NA
v_call: TRBV4-1
j_call: TRBJ2-5
clone_size: NA
cdr3_nt: TGCGCCAGCAGCCAGGGGCAGGGGACCGAGACCCAGTACTTC
cdr3_aa: CASSQGQGTETQYF

d_call: TRBD1
v_call: TRBV7-9
j_call: TRBJ1-2
clone_size: NA
cdr3_nt: TGTGCCAGCAGCCGGACAGGGGACTATGGCTACACCTTC
cdr3_aa: CASSRTGDYGYTF

d_call: NA
v_call: TRBV28
j_call: TRBJ1-3
clone_size: NA
cdr3_nt: TGTGCCAGCCTACAGCCGGGAAACACCATATATTTT
cdr3_aa: CASLQPGNTIYF

d_call: TRBD2
v_call: TRBV11-2
j_call: TRBJ2-5
clone_size: NA
cdr3_nt: TGTGCCAGCAGCTTAGATCCTTGGCTAGCGGGCTTCGAGACCCAGTACTTC
cdr3_aa: CASSLDPWLAGFETQYF

d_call: NA
v_call: TRBV27
j_call: TRBJ2-1
clone_size: NA
cdr3_nt: TGTGCCAGCAGTTTCTTGATTAGCGGCTCCTACAATGAGCAGTTCTTC
cdr3_aa: CASSFLISGSYNEQFF

d_call: NA
v_call: TRBV28
j_call: TRBJ2-7
clone_size: NA
cdr3_nt: TGTGCCAGCAGTTTTCCCCGAGTAGAGACCTACGAGCAGTACTTC
cdr3_aa: CASSFPRVETYEQYF

d_call: NA
v_call: TRBV25-1
j_call: TRBJ2-7
clone_size: once
cdr3_nt: TGTGCCAGCAGTGTATATCTCGAGCAGTACTTC
cdr3_aa: CASSVYLEQYF

d_call: NA
v_call: TRBV29-1
j_call: TRBJ1-5
clone_size: NA
cdr3_nt: TGCAGCGTCTCGCAGGGCAATCAGCCCCAGCATTTT
cdr3_aa: CSVSQGNQPQHF

d_call: NA
v_call: TRBV18
j_call: TRBJ1-2
clone_size: NA
cdr3_nt: TGTGCCAGCTCACCCGAGGGCAACTATGGCTACACCTTC
cdr3_aa: CASSPEGNYGYTF

d_call: TRBD1
v_call: TRBV7-3
j_call: TRBJ2-1
clone_size: NA
cdr3_nt: TGTGCCAGCAGCAACCCGGGACAGGGGGGCAATGAGCAGTTCTTC
cdr3_aa: CASSNPGQGGNEQFF

d_call: TRBD1
v_call: TRBV25-1
j_call: TRBJ2-3
clone_size: NA
cdr3_nt: TGTGCCAGCGGTGCCCGGGACAGGGCGTTAGATACGCAGTATTTT
cdr3_aa: CASGARDRALDTQYF

d_call: TRBD1
v_call: TRBV18
j_call: TRBJ1-2
clone_size: NA
cdr3_nt: TGTGCCAGCTCACCCCCGGACAGGGGTACTGGCTACACCTTC
cdr3_aa: CASSPPDRGTGYTF

d_call: NA
v_call: TRBV18
j_call: TRBJ1-5
clone_size: once
cdr3_nt: TGTGCCAGCTCACCAAGCGGTCAGCCCCAGCATTTT
cdr3_aa: CASSPSGQPQHF

d_call: NA
v_call: TRBV7-3
j_call: TRBJ1-2
clone_size: NA
cdr3_nt: TGTGCCAGCAGCTTAACTGGACAGAGCTATGGCTACACCTTC
cdr3_aa: CASSLTGQSYGYTF

d_call: NA
v_call: TRBV6-5
j_call: TRBJ2-3
clone_size: NA
cdr3_nt: TGTGCCAGCAGTTACTCGAGGTCTGTGACCAGAGATACGCAGTATTTT
cdr3_aa: CASSYSRSVTRDTQYF

d_call: TRBD1
v_call: TRBV6-1
j_call: TRBJ1-2
clone_size: once
cdr3_nt: TGTGCCAGCAGTGAAACCGACAGGGCTAACTATGGCTACACCTTC
cdr3_aa: CASSETDRANYGYTF

d_call: TRBD1
v_call: TRBV6-5
j_call: TRBJ2-5
clone_size: NA
cdr3_nt: TGTGCCAGCAGTTACATCGGACAGGGTGAAGAGACCCAGTACTTC
cdr3_aa: CASSYIGQGEETQYF

d_call: TRBD1
v_call: TRBV23-1
j_call: TRBJ2-7
clone_size: NA
cdr3_nt: TGCGCCAGCAGTCAATCAACCCCTCTTGGGACAGTACCCTACGAGCAGTACTTC
cdr3_aa: CASSQSTPLGTVPYEQYF

d_call: NA
v_call: TRBV6-6
j_call: TRBJ2-7
clone_size: NA
cdr3_nt: TGTGCCAGCAGGGAAACAACTTACAGTCTCGAGCAGTACTTC
cdr3_aa: CASRETTYSLEQYF

d_call: TRBD1
v_call: TRBV4-1
j_call: TRBJ1-1
clone_size: once
cdr3_nt: TGCGCCAGCAGCCAAGATAAAGCGCGGGACAGCGTGAACACTGAAGCTTTCTTT
cdr3_aa: CASSQDKARDSVNTEAFF

d_call: NA
v_call: TRBV28
j_call: TRBJ1-5
clone_size: NA
cdr3_nt: TGTGCCAGCAGGGAATACAGGGCGAGTCTAGGCAATCAGCCCCAGCATTTT
cdr3_aa: CASREYRASLGNQPQHF

d_call: NA
v_call: TRBV10-3
j_call: TRBJ2-1
clone_size: once
cdr3_nt: TGTGCCATCAGTGAGGTCCTAGTCGATGAGCAGTTCTTC
cdr3_aa: CAISEVLVDEQFF

d_call: TRBD2
v_call: TRBV6-6
j_call: TRBJ2-3
clone_size: NA
cdr3_nt: TGTGCCAGCAGTTCGGGACTAGGGAGCACAGATACGCAGTATTTT
cdr3_aa: CASSSGLGSTDTQYF

d_call: NA
v_call: TRBV27
j_call: TRBJ2-3
clone_size: NA
cdr3_nt: TGTGCCAGCAGTCCAGTCCTACTAGGCACAGATACGCAGTATTTT
cdr3_aa: CASSPVLLGTDTQYF